The table lists the clone carrying this TCR beta chain with a count of one. The antigen is undetermined. This entry comes from a study of OX40 agonist ivuxolimab in advanced cancers. In the study overall: Hepatocellular carcinoma, melanoma, renal cell or head and neck cancer affected the dose-escalation patients. Among those treated, three patients had partial responses, one with hepatocellular carcinoma and two with cutaneous melanoma.

Whole-study findings and limits: Among expanded peripheral T cells, antigen specificity went undetermined.

Clones were sequenced by immunoSEQ multiplex PCR, and TCRdb holds only the in-frame ones, with some missing. The data hold about 78,000 clones, with 92% observed a single time. CDR3 length: 15 amino acids. The V and J ends lost 8 bases and 5 bases respectively, with 21 bases between them. Germline loops: CDR1 MDHEN, CDR2 SYDVKM. V usage is TRBV28 and J usage is TRBJ1-2, with D possibly TRBD1 on 5 matching bases. The sequencing used CD4+ or CD8+ T cells sorted from blood, collected in a trial of the OX40 agonist ivuxolimab. The sequence derives from an adult with an advanced solid tumor such as melanoma, head and neck, liver or kidney cancer. The CDR3 bases are TGTGCCAGCCGTGTCGGGGGAGCAACGACTTATGGCTACACCTTC. Its protein is CASRVGGATTYGYTF.